This record covers a single TCR beta chain. How the authors handled the data: Amplified reference gene primers provided the basis for estimating nucleated cell counts. The repertoire was sequenced with immunoSEQ multiplex PCR; TCRdb's copy has only in-frame clones and lacks some. Clone size and the V and J calls come from that table; the DNA yielded D and trimming. The sample contains about 48,000 clones, 80% to 90% of which appear only once. The source of the sample is a study of blood T cell repertoires in COVID-19. On the study more broadly: Italy, Spain and the United States were the sources of the convalescent and acute COVID-19 samples. PBMCs, B-cell-depleted T cells, or T cells provided the cDNA or gDNA that made up the material.

Trimming cost V 5 bases and J 5 bases, with 9 bases left between them. The CDR3 contains 11 residues. Germline V lookup: CDR1 DFQATT, CDR2 SNEGSKA (reference sequence). The rearrangement joins TRBV20-1 to TRBJ1-1; D remains ambiguous. The receptor comes from a human donor in a cohort sampled during active COVID-19. The donor label of this sample is uncertain. Material: peripheral blood. CDR3 bases: TGCAGTGCTCGCCCGGGGACTGAAGCTTTCTTT. This gives the protein CSARPGTEAFF.